These 3 T cell receptor beta chains came from one sample sequenced in a study of regulatory T cells in long-lasting Graves disease. As to time point: persistent/refractory GD, antithyroid drugs over 5 years with positive TRAb. From PBMCs, RNA was extracted and then used to make the TCR library. Arm-PCR of CDR3 regions and iRepertoire HTBI primers were used to build TCR beta libraries. TCRdb called the multiplex PCR reads again in MiXCR, with one record for every CDR3 protein. The table lists some 300,000 distinct CDR3 sequences, around 21% of them singletons. Sequencing used peripheral blood mononuclear cells (PBMCs), obtained when the disease was refractory, from a patient treated with antithyroid drugs. The receptors derive from a female donor with Graves disease.

This clonotype was seen repeatedly, ten times or more. This rearrangement joins TRBV6-2 or TRBV6-3 to TRBJ1-1; D remains unclear. The CDR3 runs to 14 residues. From germline, CDR1 is MNHEY and CDR2 SVGEGT. V lost 4 bases, J lost 1 base, and 10 bases lay in between. This chain's CDR3 is CASSLDGPNTEAFF. CDR3 bases: TGTGCCAGCAGTTTAGACGGGCCGAACACTGAAGCTTTCTTT.

This clonotype was picked up many times. The chain joins TRBV20-1 to TRBJ1-1, with D tentatively TRBD1 (6 bases). This CDR3 contains 14 residues. V gave up 0 bases and J gave up 3 bases, with 11 bases separating them. CDR1 is DFQATT, CDR2 SNEGSKA, per germline (reference sequence). For the CDR3, the DNA is TGCAGTGCTAGAGAGGGGGCGACGGACACTGAAGCTTTCTTT. Its translation is CSAREGATDTEAFF.

J is TRBJ2-1 and V is TRBV6-2 or TRBV6-3, with no clear D. V lost 7 bases and J 1 base, leaving 20 bases between the germline ends. CDR1 is MNHEY, CDR2 SVGEGT, per germline. This CDR3 has 17 amino acids. DNA for the CDR3: TGTGCCAGCAACCCTACACGACGGTCCATGTCCTACAATGAGCAGTTCTTC. Protein: CASNPTRRSMSYNEQFF.